Listed here is a single TCR beta chain. Its cognate antigen is unknown. 60 Vbeta and 13 Jbeta primers were used in PCR. Using immunoSEQ multiplex PCR, the repertoire was profiled, and TCRdb retains in-frame clones only, with some absent. In the table there are roughly 170,000 clones, around 80% of which are singletons. There are 13 residues in the CDR3. Germline CDR1 SQVTM, CDR2 ANQGSEA. V was clipped by 6 bases and J by 7 bases; unmatched bases: 6. The data are from a study of cytomegalovirus exposure and HLA in healthy donors. Study results and caveats: Relative to the approximately 680-donor mean, N-insertions were reportedly fewer in an Asian-associated ancestry cluster in a later analysis. In a later analysis, a missense DCLRE1C variant was linked to TCR beta V- and J-gene trimming. The likely origin of a cluster of highly shared sequence variants was a sequencing artifact.

Sequenced: PBMCs. The J gene is TRBJ2-1, the V gene TRBV29-1; 10 bases agree with TRBD1. The sequence was collected from a young woman in good health and CMV-seropositive. In nucleotides, the CDR3 is TGCAGCGTCGCTCCGGGACAGGGGAATGAGCAGTTCTTC. It yields the protein CSVAPGQGNEQFF.